Each of the 25 T cell receptor beta chains below was sequenced from the same sample in a study of blood T cell repertoires in COVID-19. The protocol was immunoSEQ multiplex PCR, while the TCRdb copy is restricted to in-frame clones and leaves out a portion. The sample has about 110,000 clones; approximately 80% are singletons. The sample was peripheral blood. The source is a woman in her 70s with acute or convalescent COVID-19.

This clone turned up a few times. The chain links TRBV28 to TRBJ1-2, with a tentative D call TRBD1 (6 bases). Looked up from germline, CDR1 is MDHEN and CDR2 is SYDVKM. The length of the CDR3 is 16 residues. V was shortened by 6 bases and J by 8 bases, with 25 bases between the two germline ends. CDR3 region: CASSLPIGGGFKGYTF. The CDR3 nucleotides are TGTGCCAGCAGCCTCCCCATTGGGGGGGGCTTTAAAGGCTACACCTTC.

The chain carries TRBV18 and TRBJ2-3, with 7 nucleotides matching TRBD2. Germline assignment: CDR1 KGHSH and CDR2 LQKENI. V lost 3 bases to trimming and J lost 1 base; unmatched junction nucleotides: 1. The CDR3 contains 14 residues. The CDR3 DNA is TGTGCCAGCTCACCCCGGGGGGGCACAGATACGCAGTATTTT. Protein sequence: CASSPRGGTDTQYF.

The chain is built from TRBV29-1 and TRBJ2-2, with 7 bases aligning to TRBD1. CDR1 is SQVTM and CDR2 is ANQGSEA in the germline V gene. This CDR3 is built from 13 residues. V lost 7 bases to trimming and J lost 5 bases; unmatched junction nucleotides: 7. The CDR3 is CSARQGLTGELFF. As DNA, the CDR3 is TGCAGCGCAAGACAGGGTCTAACCGGGGAGCTGTTTTTT.

This rearrangement joins TRBV30 to TRBJ1-5; the match to TRBD1 covers 11 bases. The junction had 8 bases not matched to a gene; V was cut back by 0 bases and J by 7 bases. The CDR3 is made up of 16 amino acids. The germline gives CDR1 GTSNPN, CDR2 SVGIG (reference sequence). The CDR3 nucleotides are TGTGCCTGGAGTGTACAAGGGGACAGGGGGGTACAGCCCCAGCATTTT. This gives the protein CAWSVQGDRGVQPQHF. The whole variable domain, remainder taken from reference TRBV30 and TRBJ1-5, is SQTIHQWPATLVQPVGSPLSLECTVEGTSNPNLYWYRQAAGRGLQLLFYSVGIGQISSEVPQNLSASRPQDRQFILSSKKLLLSDSGFYLCAWSVQGDRGVQPQHFGDGTRLSIL.

This chain uses TRBV27 with TRBJ2-2; the match to TRBD1 covers 7 bases. The V gene end was trimmed by 7 bases and the J gene end by 3 bases; junction bases not matched to a gene: 5. CDR1 is MNHEY and CDR2 is SMNVEV in the germline V gene (reference sequence). The length of the CDR3 is 14 residues. The CDR3 region is CASTSGQYTGELFF. CDR3 nucleotides: TGTGCCAGCACCTCGGGACAGTACACCGGGGAGCTGTTTTTT.

V usage is TRBV28 and J usage is TRBJ2-2; 9 positions agree with TRBD2. V gave up 6 bases and J gave up 2 bases; unmatched junction bases: 4. The CDR3 is made up of 15 amino acids. Germline-derived CDR1 and CDR2 are MDHEN and SYDVKM. CDR3 in DNA: TGTGCCAGCAGCTACGGGACTAGCAACACCGGGGAGCTGTTTTTT. The encoded protein is CASSYGTSNTGELFF.

The chain couples TRBV4-1 to TRBJ1-5; TRBD1 matches 10 bases. Germline values: CDR1 MGHRA, CDR2 YSYEKL. Losses at the gene ends were 1 base for V and 7 bases for J; bases not matched to a gene: 4. The CDR3 runs 15 residues. CDR3 bases: TGCGCCAGCAGCCAAGGGACAGGGGGTGGACAGCCCCAGCATTTT. Translating it yields CASSQGTGGGQPQHF.

This clone was recorded once. The chain employs TRBV7-2 and TRBJ2-2; D perhaps matches TRBD2 (5 bases). Germline CDR1 is SGHTA and CDR2 is FQGNSA. The ends were cut back, 5 bases at V and 2 bases at J, with 12 bases in the middle. The CDR3 contains 15 residues. The CDR3 loop reads CASSPSRDNTGELFF. DNA of the CDR3: TGTGCCAGCAGCCCTAGCCGGGATAACACCGGGGAGCTGTTTTTT. The full variable domain, completed using reference TRBV7-2 and TRBJ2-2, is GAGVSQSPSNKVTEKGKDVELRCDPISGHTALYWYRQSLGQGLEFLIYFQGNSAPDKSGLPSDRFSAERTGGSVSTLTIQRTQQEDSAVYLCASSPSRDNTGELFFGEGSRLTVL.

This chain links TRBV28 with TRBJ2-2; the D is unclear. V shed 7 bases and J shed 1 base, with 7 bases lying between them. Germline CDR1 reads MDHEN; CDR2 reads SYDVKM. The CDR3 runs to 13 residues. The CDR3 here is CASIHRNTGELFF. The CDR3 DNA follows: TGTGCCAGCATCCATAGGAACACCGGGGAGCTGTTTTTT.

J is TRBJ1-2 and V is TRBV30; TRBD1 aligns across 8 bases. This CDR3 is 14 amino acids long. Germline V lookup: CDR1 GTSNPN, CDR2 SVGIG (reference sequence). The V segment lost 2 bases and the J segment 6 bases; nucleotides outside the gene matches: 8. The chain's CDR3 is CAWSRGQGGDGYTF. CDR3 nucleotide sequence: TGTGCCTGGAGTAGAGGACAGGGAGGCGATGGCTACACCTTC. The full variable domain, in which reference TRBV30 and TRBJ1-2 provide the parts outside the CDR3, is SQTIHQWPATLVQPVGSPLSLECTVEGTSNPNLYWYRQAAGRGLQLLFYSVGIGQISSEVPQNLSASRPQDRQFILSSKKLLLSDSGFYLCAWSRGQGGDGYTFGSGTRLTVV.

The chain links TRBV18 to TRBJ2-2; a weak D match, TRBD1 (6 bases). The CDR3 is 15 amino acids. V was pared by 0 bases and J by 4 bases, with 9 bases between. Germline loops: CDR1 KGHSH, CDR2 LQKENI. In DNA, the CDR3 is TGTGCCAGCTCACCACCGGACAGATTCACCGGGGAGCTGTTTTTT. Translated, it gives CASSPPDRFTGELFF.

The chain combines TRBV9 with TRBJ1-1, with 7 bases lining up with TRBD1. The CDR3 sequence is 19 residues long. V shed 3 bases and J 0 bases; nucleotides not matched to a gene: 17. Germline CDR1 and CDR2: SGDLS and YYNGEE. As DNA, the CDR3 is TGTGCCAGCAGCGGAAAAAAAACGGGACAGATGATTATGAACACTGAAGCTTTCTTT. Residues: CASSGKKTGQMIMNTEAFF.

The chain carries TRBV28 and TRBJ1-5, with 9 bases identical to TRBD1. Trimming removed 6 bases from V and 4 bases from J; junction bases left unmatched: 10. The germline CDR1 and CDR2 sequences are MDHEN and SYDVKM. The CDR3 has 16 amino acids. CDR3 sequence (DNA): TGTGCCAGCAGAACGACCCCGACAGGGGGTAATCAGCCCCAGCATTTT. It specifies CASRTTPTGGNQPQHF.

This sequence joins TRBV20-1 and TRBJ1-1, with TRBD1 matching over 7 bases. After removal of 3 bases from V and 7 bases from J, the junction contained 5 bases not matched to a gene. Germline CDR1 is DFQATT and CDR2 is SNEGSKA (reference sequence). CDR3 length equals 12 residues. CDR3 protein: CSASKGAGEAFF. CDR3 DNA: TGCAGTGCTAGTAAGGGGGCAGGTGAAGCTTTCTTT.

J is TRBJ1-4 and V is TRBV3-1 (or the pseudogene TRBV3-2); 8 nucleotides agree with TRBD1. With 4 bases clipped from V and 7 bases from J, the junction kept 8 bases outside the gene matches. The CDR3 spans 15 residues. In germline, CDR1 is LGHDT, CDR2 YNNKEL (reference sequence). CDR3 amino acids: CASSRTLDRAEKLFF. CDR3 sequence (DNA): TGTGCCAGCAGCCGCACCCTGGACAGGGCTGAAAAACTGTTTTTT.

The chain carries TRBV30 and TRBJ1-3; 9 positions match TRBD1. CDR1 GTSNPN and CDR2 SVGIG come from the germline V gene (reference sequence). After removal of 2 bases from V and 0 bases from J, the junction contained 2 bases not matched to a gene. The CDR3 length is 15 residues. CDR3 region: CAWSTGGASGNTIYF. CDR3 sequence (DNA): TGTGCCTGGAGTACAGGGGGCGCCTCTGGAAACACCATATATTTT.

The chain couples TRBV7-9 to TRBJ2-5, with D hard to call. The CDR3 is made up of 14 amino acids. Trimming pared 3 bases from V and 1 base from J, leaving 9 bases between. Germline CDR1 reads SEHNR; CDR2 reads FQNEAQ (reference sequence). The CDR3: CASSLVASQETQYF. Written as DNA, the CDR3 is TGTGCCAGCAGCTTGGTGGCAAGCCAAGAGACCCAGTACTTC.

The genes are TRBV4-3 and TRBJ2-2; possibly TRBD2 for D (6 bases). V was pared by 0 bases and J by 4 bases, with 12 bases between. Germline CDR1 and CDR2: LGHNA and YSLEER. This CDR3 contains 16 residues. CDR3 residues: CASSQEAGSGTGELFF. CDR3 DNA: TGCGCCAGCAGCCAAGAGGCCGGGAGCGGCACCGGGGAGCTGTTTTTT.

The genes are TRBV15 and TRBJ2-3; the D gene is possibly TRBD2 (6 bases). V gave up 9 bases and J gave up 4 bases, with 14 bases separating them. The CDR3 runs 13 residues. Germline V gives CDR1 LNHNV, CDR2 YYDKDF (reference sequence). CDR3 nucleotide sequence: TGTGCCACTGGGGGGAGCGGCCCAGATACGCAGTATTTT. Amino acids: CATGGSGPDTQYF.

This chain connects TRBV4-3 to TRBJ1-5; D is ambiguous. CDR1 LGHNA and CDR2 YSLEER come from the germline V gene. CDR3 length: 12 residues. The V end was cut by 5 bases, the J end by 12 bases, with 14 bases between. The CDR3 reads CASSWEKEDQHF. The CDR3 region has the DNA TGCGCCAGCAGCTGGGAGAAGGAAGACCAGCATTTT.

This sequence joins TRBV30 and TRBJ1-5; D not certain. V gave up 2 bases and J gave up 4 bases, with 9 bases separating them. Germline-derived CDR1 and CDR2 are GTSNPN and SVGIG (reference sequence). There are 13 residues in the CDR3. The CDR3 is CAWSFFGNQPQHF. The CDR3 nucleotides are TGTGCCTGGAGTTTTTTCGGGAATCAGCCCCAGCATTTT.

The CDR3 nucleotides are TGTGCCAGCAGTTACGCGGGACTCGAAGCTTTCTTT. It encodes CASSYAGLEAFF. V usage is TRBV6-2 or TRBV6-3 and J usage is TRBJ1-1; weak D call: TRBD1 (5 bases). Trimming removed 2 bases at V and 8 bases at J, with 9 bases between. CDR1 and CDR2 (germline): MNHEY, SVGEGT. The CDR3 runs to 12 residues.

The chain combines TRBV4-1 with TRBJ2-3; 7 nucleotides match TRBD2. This CDR3 region has 16 residues. Germline V gene lookup returns CDR1 MGHRA and CDR2 YSYEKL. J lost 4 bases, V lost 4 bases, and 11 bases had no gene match. The CDR3: CASSPVAGASPDTQYF. For the CDR3, the DNA is TGCGCCAGCAGCCCGGTAGCGGGTGCCTCGCCAGATACGCAGTATTTT.

The chain couples TRBV19 to TRBJ2-7; a weak D match, TRBD1 (6 bases). This CDR3 is built from 14 residues. Per the germline V gene, CDR1 is LNHDA and CDR2 is SQIVND (reference sequence). V was pared by 5 bases and J by 7 bases, with 18 bases between. The CDR3 region is CASSSQGNAGEQYF. CDR3 DNA sequence: TGTGCCAGTAGTTCACAGGGTAACGCAGGGGAGCAGTACTTC.

The rearrangement joins TRBV7-9 to TRBJ2-3, with a possible D match to TRBD2 (6 bases). CDR1 is SEHNR and CDR2 is FQNEAQ in the germline V gene (reference sequence). CDR3 length equals 15 residues. Deletions cut 5 bases from V and 3 bases from J, with 15 bases between. CDR3 loop: CASSSYQGGTDTQYF. CDR3 bases: TGTGCCAGCAGCAGTTACCAGGGAGGAACAGATACGCAGTATTTT.